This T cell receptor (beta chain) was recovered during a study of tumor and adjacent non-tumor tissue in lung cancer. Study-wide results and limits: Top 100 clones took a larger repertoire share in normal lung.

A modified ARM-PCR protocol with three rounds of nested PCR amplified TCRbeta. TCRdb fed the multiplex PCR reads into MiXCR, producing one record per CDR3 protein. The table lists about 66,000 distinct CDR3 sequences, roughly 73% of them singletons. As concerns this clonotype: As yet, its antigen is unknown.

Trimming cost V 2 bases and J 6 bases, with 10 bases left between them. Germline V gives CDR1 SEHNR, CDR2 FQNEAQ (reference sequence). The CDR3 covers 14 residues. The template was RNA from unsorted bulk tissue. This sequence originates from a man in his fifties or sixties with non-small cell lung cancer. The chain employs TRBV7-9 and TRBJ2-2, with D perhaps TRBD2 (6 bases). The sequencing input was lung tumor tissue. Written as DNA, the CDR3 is TGTGCCAGCAGCTTAATAGGGAGGCCCGGGGAGCTGTTTTTT. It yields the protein CASSLIGRPGELFF.